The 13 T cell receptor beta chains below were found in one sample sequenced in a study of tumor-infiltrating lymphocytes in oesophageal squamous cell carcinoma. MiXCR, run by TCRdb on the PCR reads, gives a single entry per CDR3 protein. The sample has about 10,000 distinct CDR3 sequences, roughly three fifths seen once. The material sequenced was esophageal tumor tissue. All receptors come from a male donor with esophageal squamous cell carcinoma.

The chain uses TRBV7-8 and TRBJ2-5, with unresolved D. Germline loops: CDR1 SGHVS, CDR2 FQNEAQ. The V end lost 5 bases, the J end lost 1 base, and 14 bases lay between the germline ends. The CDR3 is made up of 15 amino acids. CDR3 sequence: CASSPHPTFQETQYF. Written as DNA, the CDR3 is TGTGCCAGCAGCCCCCACCCGACATTCCAAGAGACCCAGTACTTC.

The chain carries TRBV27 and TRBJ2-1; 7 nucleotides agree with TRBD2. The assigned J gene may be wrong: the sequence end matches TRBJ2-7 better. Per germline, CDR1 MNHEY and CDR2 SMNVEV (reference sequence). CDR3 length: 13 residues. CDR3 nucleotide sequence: TGTGCCAGCAGGGGGCAGGGAGGGCACGAGCAGTACTTC. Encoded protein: CASRGQGGHEQYF.

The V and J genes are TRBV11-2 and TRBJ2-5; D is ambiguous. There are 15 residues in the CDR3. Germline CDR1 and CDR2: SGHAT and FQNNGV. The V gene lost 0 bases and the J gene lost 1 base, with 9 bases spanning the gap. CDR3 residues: CASSLEFQSQETQYF. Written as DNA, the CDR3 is TGTGCCAGCAGCTTAGAGTTCCAGTCCCAAGAGACCCAGTACTTC.

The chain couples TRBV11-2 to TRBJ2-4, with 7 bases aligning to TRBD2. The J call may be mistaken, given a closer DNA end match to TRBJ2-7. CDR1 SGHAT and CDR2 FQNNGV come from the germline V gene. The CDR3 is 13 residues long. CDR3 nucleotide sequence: TGTGCCTCGCGGGGCGGGGGAACCTACGAGCAGTACTTC. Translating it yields CASRGGGTYEQYF.

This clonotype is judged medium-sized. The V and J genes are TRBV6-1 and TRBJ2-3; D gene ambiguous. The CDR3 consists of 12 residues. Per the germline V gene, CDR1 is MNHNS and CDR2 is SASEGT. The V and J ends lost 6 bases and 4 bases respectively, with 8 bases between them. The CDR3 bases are TGTGCCAGCAGCTCCCCGTCAGATACGCAGTATTTT. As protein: CASSSPSDTQYF.

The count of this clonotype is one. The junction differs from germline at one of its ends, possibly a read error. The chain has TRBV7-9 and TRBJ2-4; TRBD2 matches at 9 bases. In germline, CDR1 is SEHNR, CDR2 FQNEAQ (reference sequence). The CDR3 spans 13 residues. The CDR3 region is CASSLGLANEQYF. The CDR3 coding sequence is TGTGCTAGCAGCCTGGGACTAGCCAATGAGCAGTACTTC.

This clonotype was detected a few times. The CDR3 DNA is TGTGCCAGCAGGCCCAATGGGGGCCTCGGGGGCTACACCTTC. Amino acids: CASRPNGGLGGYTF. The rearrangement joins TRBV6-1 to TRBJ2-7; maybe TRBD1 (6 bases). TRBJ1-2 explains the end of the DNA better; the J call may be wrong. CDR1 and CDR2 (germline): MNHNS, SASEGT. The CDR3 totals 14 residues.

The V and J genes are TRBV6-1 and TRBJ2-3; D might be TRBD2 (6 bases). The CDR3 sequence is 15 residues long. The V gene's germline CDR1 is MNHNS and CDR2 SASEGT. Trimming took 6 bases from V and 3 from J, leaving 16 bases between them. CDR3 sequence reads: CASSRDSEGTDTQYF. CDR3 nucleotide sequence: TGTGCCAGCAGCCGGGACTCCGAAGGGACAGATACGCAGTATTTT.

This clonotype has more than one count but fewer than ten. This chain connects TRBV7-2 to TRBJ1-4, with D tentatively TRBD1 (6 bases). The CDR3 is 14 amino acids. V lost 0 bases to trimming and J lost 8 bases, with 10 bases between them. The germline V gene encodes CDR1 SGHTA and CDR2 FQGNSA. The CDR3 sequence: CASSLAQGGEKLFF. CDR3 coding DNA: TGTGCCAGCAGCTTAGCACAGGGAGGCGAAAAACTGTTTTTT.

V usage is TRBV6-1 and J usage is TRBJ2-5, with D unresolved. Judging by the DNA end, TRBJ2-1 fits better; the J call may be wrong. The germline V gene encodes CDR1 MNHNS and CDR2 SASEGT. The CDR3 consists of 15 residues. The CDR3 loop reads CASSYDQYSRNEQFF. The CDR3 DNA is TGTGCCAGCAGTTACGACCAGTATAGCAGAAATGAGCAGTTCTTC.

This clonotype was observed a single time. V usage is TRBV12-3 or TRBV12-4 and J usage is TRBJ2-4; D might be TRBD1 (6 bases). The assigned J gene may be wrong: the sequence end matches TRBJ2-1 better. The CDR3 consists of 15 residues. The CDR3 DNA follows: TGTGCCAGCATCGGACAGTTGAGCTCCTACAATGAGCAGTTCTTC. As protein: CASIGQLSSYNEQFF.

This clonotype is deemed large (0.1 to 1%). The CDR3 loop reads CASSFDGGTQYF. The CDR3 region has the DNA TGTGCCAGCAGCTTCGACGGCGGGACCCAGTACTTC. V usage is TRBV11-3 and J usage is TRBJ2-5, with D uncertain. CDR3 length: 12 residues. Germline V gene lookup returns CDR1 SGHNT and CDR2 YENEEA. Trimming cost V 3 bases and J 7 bases, with 9 bases left between them. The whole variable domain, remainder taken from reference TRBV11-3 and TRBJ2-5, is EAGVVQSPRYKIIEKKQPVAFWCNPISGHNTLYWYLQNLGQGPELLIRYENEEAVDDSQLPKDRFSAERLKGVDSTLKIQPAELGDSAVYLCASSFDGGTQYFGPGTRLLVL.

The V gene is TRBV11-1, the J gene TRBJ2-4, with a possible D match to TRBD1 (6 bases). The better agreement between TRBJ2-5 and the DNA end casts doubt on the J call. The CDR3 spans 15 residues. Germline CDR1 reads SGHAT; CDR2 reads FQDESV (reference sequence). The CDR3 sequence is CASRIAGAAGETQYF. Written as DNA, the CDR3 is TGTGCCAGCAGAATCGCAGGGGCCGCCGGGGAGACCCAGTACTTC.